The next 21 T cell receptor beta chains were all read from a single sample in a study of cytomegalovirus exposure and HLA in healthy donors. PCR was performed using 60 Vbeta and 13 Jbeta primers. The protocol was immunoSEQ multiplex PCR, while the TCRdb copy is restricted to in-frame clones and leaves out a portion. Found here are around 110,000 clones, 9.5% of them singletons; the top ten hold about 3%. The specimen was PBMCs. Receptors originate from a man aged 25-40 years in good health and CMV-seronegative.

The chain couples TRBV5-6 to TRBJ2-7; 9 bases align to TRBD1. The germline gives CDR1 SGHDT, CDR2 YYEEEE. This CDR3 comprises 16 residues. V was clipped by 7 bases and J by 5 bases; unmatched bases: 16. In DNA, the CDR3 is TGTGCCAGCGAGTTCCGAGGGACAGGGTATAGGGACGAGCAGTACTTC. Translation: CASEFRGTGYRDEQYF.

This clone came up a few times. This chain joins TRBV29-1 and TRBJ1-5, with 10 bases aligning to TRBD1. CDR3 length: 13 amino acids. The junction had 5 bases not matched to a gene; V was cut back by 7 bases and J by 5 bases. The germline CDR1 and CDR2 sequences are SQVTM and ANQGSEA. The DNA for the CDR3 is TGCAGCGCTGGGACAGGGGTCGATCAGCCCCAGCATTTT. This sequence encodes CSAGTGVDQPQHF.

The chain has TRBV28 and TRBJ2-4, with D tentatively TRBD2 (5 bases). The CDR3 extends over 17 amino acids. CDR1 and CDR2 from the germline V gene are MDHEN and SYDVKM. Trimming pared 2 bases from V and 1 base from J, leaving 15 bases between. The CDR3 region is CASSLAVAGFAKNIQYF. CDR3 DNA sequence: TGTGCCAGCAGTTTAGCGGTCGCGGGCTTTGCCAAAAACATTCAGTACTTC.

V and J are TRBV30 and TRBJ2-2; D gene uncertain. The CDR3 has 12 amino acids. Germline V CDR1 and CDR2: GTSNPN, SVGIG (reference sequence). Trimming removed 1 base at V and 6 bases at J, with 6 bases between. The chain's CDR3 is CAWSAVAGELFF. CDR3 nucleotide sequence: TGTGCCTGGAGTGCGGTGGCCGGGGAGCTGTTTTTT.

This clone was observed a few times. The V call is TRBV28, the J call TRBJ1-4, with 10 bases that match TRBD1. The CDR3 runs to 17 residues. V trimming: 6 bases; J trimming: 0 bases; junction bases outside the gene matches: 7. CDR1 and CDR2 from the germline V gene are MDHEN and SYDVKM. The CDR3 bases are TGTGCCAGCAGGAGGACAGGGGGGAGGGCAACTAATGAAAAACTGTTTTTT. Translating it yields CASRRTGGRATNEKLFF.

This clone was seen a handful of times. The chain joins TRBV12-5 to TRBJ2-5, with D perhaps TRBD1 (5 bases). The V end lost 1 base, the J end lost 5 bases, and 14 bases lay between the germline ends. The germline V gene has CDR1 LGHNT and CDR2 FRNRAP. The CDR3 consists of 15 residues. The CDR3 sequence is CASGLEVGAWETQYF. CDR3 DNA sequence: TGTGCTAGTGGTTTGGAGGTAGGGGCGTGGGAGACCCAGTACTTC.

The sample holds a few counts of this clone. The gene calls are TRBV19 and TRBJ2-3; a weak D match, TRBD2 (5 bases). Germline CDR1 and CDR2: LNHDA and SQIVND (reference sequence). This CDR3 has 14 residues. The V end was cut by 3 bases, the J end by 3 bases, with 10 bases between. The CDR3 nucleotides are TGTGCCAGTAGTATTTATGGAGGAACAGATACGCAGTATTTT. Protein: CASSIYGGTDTQYF.

This clone was seen a handful of times. The gene calls are TRBV7-9 and TRBJ2-3, with TRBD2 matching over 12 bases. CDR3 length: 17 residues. Germline values: CDR1 SEHNR, CDR2 FQNEAQ (reference sequence). V shed 2 bases and J 4 bases; nucleotides not matched to a gene: 7. The CDR3 DNA is TGTGCCAGCAGCTTATTTGCTAGCGGGGGGGAGGCAGATACGCAGTATTTT. This encodes CASSLFASGGEADTQYF.

The rearrangement uses TRBV5-1 and TRBJ2-7; D is undetermined. Germline V lookup: CDR1 SGHRS, CDR2 YFSETQ. The CDR3 totals 10 residues. V lost 4 bases and J 6 bases, leaving 5 bases between the germline ends. The CDR3 is CASSKSEQYF. CDR3 bases: TGCGCCAGCAGCAAGAGCGAGCAGTACTTC.

V and J are TRBV19 and TRBJ2-5, with a tentative D call TRBD1 (6 bases). V was shortened by 6 bases and J by 6 bases, with 14 bases between the two germline ends. CDR1 and CDR2 (germline): LNHDA, SQIVND (reference sequence). CDR3 length equals 13 residues. CDR3 bases: TGTGCCAGTAGCCCAATGTGGGGGCAGACCCAGTACTTC. Protein product: CASSPMWGQTQYF.

This clone has just a few counts. The chain has TRBV10-2 and TRBJ1-2; TRBD1 aligns across 9 bases. The CDR3 has 14 amino acids. The germline V gene encodes CDR1 WSHSY and CDR2 SAAADI. The V gene end was trimmed by 3 bases and the J gene end by 8 bases; junction bases not matched to a gene: 7. CDR3 loop: CASSEMGQGGGYTF. In nucleotides, the CDR3 is TGCGCCAGCAGTGAAATGGGACAGGGTGGGGGCTACACCTTC.

The J gene is TRBJ1-6, the V gene TRBV27; TRBD1 matches at 8 bases. This CDR3 spans 18 amino acids. V was clipped by 0 bases and J by 0 bases; unmatched bases: 4. Germline-derived CDR1 and CDR2 are MNHEY and SMNVEV (reference sequence). The CDR3 DNA is TGTGCCAGCAGTTTATCGACCAGGGGGCGCTCCTATAATTCACCCCTCCACTTT. Protein product: CASSLSTRGRSYNSPLHF.

A few counts support this clone. The chain combines TRBV2 with TRBJ1-1, with D tentatively TRBD1 (5 bases). Germline CDR1 is SNHLY and CDR2 is FYNNEI. V lost 2 bases, J lost 2 bases, and 6 bases lay in between. The CDR3 has 13 amino acids. The DNA of the CDR3 is TGTGCCAGCAGTGAAAGGGGAAACACTGAAGCTTTCTTT. Protein: CASSERGNTEAFF. Supplemented by reference TRBV2 and TRBJ1-1, the full variable domain reads EPEVTQTPSHQVTQMGQEVILRCVPISNHLYFYWYRQILGQKVEFLVSFYNNEISEKSEIFDDQFSVERPDGSNFTLKIRSTKLEDSAMYFCASSERGNTEAFFGQGTRLTVV.

This chain joins TRBV27 and TRBJ2-7; tentative D call: TRBD2 (6 bases). Germline V gene lookup returns CDR1 MNHEY and CDR2 SMNVEV (reference sequence). V shed 5 bases and J shed 6 bases, with 8 bases lying between them. The CDR3 has 11 residues. CDR3 nucleotide sequence: TGTGCCAGCAGTCTCGGGGGCGAGCAGTACTTC. It yields the protein CASSLGGEQYF.

DNA of the CDR3: TGTGCCAGCAGCCCGGGAACAGTCTATGGCTACACCTTC. It yields the protein CASSPGTVYGYTF. V is TRBV6-5 and J is TRBJ1-2; no clear D. The CDR3 length is 13 residues. Per the germline V gene, CDR1 is MNHEY and CDR2 is SVGAGI. The germline V and J ends were trimmed by 6 bases and 4 bases, with 12 bases remaining between them.

This clone has only a few counts. The chain links TRBV14 to TRBJ2-1; 10 bases fit TRBD2. Germline loops: CDR1 SGHDN, CDR2 FVKESK. This CDR3 contains 13 residues. V lost 4 bases to trimming and J lost 9 bases; unmatched junction nucleotides: 3. The CDR3 DNA follows: TGTGCCAGCAGCCCTACTAGCGGGGTTGAGCAGTTCTTC. Its translation: CASSPTSGVEQFF. The whole variable domain, remainder taken from reference TRBV14 and TRBJ2-1, is EAGVTQFPSHSVIEKGQTVTLRCDPISGHDNLYWYRRVMGKEIKFLLHFVKESKQDESGMPNNRFLAERTGGTYSTLKVQPAELEDSGVYFCASSPTSGVEQFFGPGTRLTVL.

CDR3: CASSPRLAGVYPREQYF. CDR3 nucleotide sequence: TGTGCCAGCAGTCCTCGACTAGCGGGGGTATATCCGCGAGAGCAGTACTTC. The chain couples TRBV27 to TRBJ2-7, with TRBD2 matching 12 bases. The CDR3 has 17 residues. CDR1 is MNHEY and CDR2 is SMNVEV in the germline V gene (reference sequence). The trim removed 5 bases at V and 7 bases at J, leaving 15 bases unmatched.

This clone was observed a few times. The chain carries TRBV15 and TRBJ1-6; 11 bases are a match to TRBD1. Trimming took 2 bases from V and 7 from J; bases not matched to a gene: 7. Looked up from germline, CDR1 is LNHNV and CDR2 is YYDKDF (reference sequence). This CDR3 is built from 17 residues. CDR3 DNA sequence: TGTGCCACCAGCAGATCCGGGACAGGGGGTTACAATTCACCCCTCCACTTT. Its protein is CATSRSGTGGYNSPLHF.

The V call is TRBV7-9, the J call TRBJ1-1, with D hard to call. Germline-derived CDR1 and CDR2 are SEHNR and FQNEAQ (reference sequence). The CDR3 totals 14 residues. Trimming took 5 bases from V and 4 from J, leaving 14 bases between them. CDR3 sequence: CASSQQTTSTEAFF. CDR3 DNA sequence: TGTGCCAGCAGCCAACAGACGACGAGCACTGAAGCTTTCTTT. Together with reference TRBV7-9 and TRBJ1-1, the CDR3 gives the full variable domain: DTGVSQNPRHKITKRGQNVTFRCDPISEHNRLYWYRQTLGQGPEFLTYFQNEAQLEKSRLLSDRFSAERPKGSFSTLEIQRTEQGDSAMYLCASSQQTTSTEAFFGQGTRLTVV.

This clone appeared a few times. V and J are TRBV5-6 and TRBJ2-7, with 7 bases that match TRBD2. The germline V gene encodes CDR1 SGHDT and CDR2 YYEEEE. The V segment lost 4 bases and the J segment 2 bases; nucleotides outside the gene matches: 12. The length of the CDR3 is 16 residues. The CDR3, as DNA: TGTGCCAGCAGCAGAGAAGGACTAGAACAAACCTACGAGCAGTACTTC. Translated: CASSREGLEQTYEQYF.

This clone was recorded a few times. The gene calls are TRBV10-3 and TRBJ2-6; 8 nucleotides match TRBD1. Germline CDR1 is ENHRY and CDR2 is SYGVKD. The CDR3 consists of 15 residues. V was clipped by 5 bases and J by 2 bases; unmatched bases: 2. CDR3 nucleotide sequence: TGTGCCATCAGTAAACAGGGGGCTGGGGCCAACGTCCTGACTTTC. Its translation is CAISKQGAGANVLTF.